One sample yielded the 11 T cell receptor beta chains listed below, sequenced in a study of T cells in Graves' hyperthyroidism and ophthalmopathy. Amplification of TCR beta CDR3 regions used RNA as the template. An initial round of RT-PCR targeting the TCR CDR3 relied on the HTBI primer set. TCRdb recomputed calls from the multiplex PCR reads with MiXCR, one row per CDR3 protein. The table shows fewer than 500,000 distinct CDR3 sequences, with over 12% occurring only once. Sequencing was carried out using blood. The source of these receptors is a man in his late teens or twenties with Graves' ophthalmopathy.

This clonotype was recorded at least ten times. V is TRBV2 and J is TRBJ1-1; TRBD1 aligns across 7 bases. Per germline, CDR1 SNHLY and CDR2 FYNNEI. The CDR3 is made up of 14 amino acids. With 7 bases clipped from V and 6 bases from J, the junction kept 11 bases outside the gene matches. In nucleotides, the CDR3 is TGTGCCAGCACCATCACAGGGGAGCTAGCTGAAGCTTTCTTT. This translates into CASTITGELAEAFF. The variable domain in full, with the rest retrieved from reference TRBV2 and TRBJ1-1, is EPEVTQTPSHQVTQMGQEVILRCVPISNHLYFYWYRQILGQKVEFLVSFYNNEISEKSEIFDDQFSVERPDGSNFTLKIRSTKLEDSAMYFCASTITGELAEAFFGQGTRLTVV.

This clonotype was detected many times. This sequence joins TRBV28 and TRBJ2-7; D is perhaps TRBD2 (7 bases). V was trimmed by 3 bases and J by 3 bases, leaving 15 bases between them. The germline gives CDR1 MDHEN, CDR2 SYDVKM. This CDR3 contains 15 residues. CDR3 amino acids: CASSFGGAAFYEQYF. Written as DNA, the CDR3 is TGTGCCAGCAGTTTTGGGGGGGCCGCCTTCTACGAGCAGTACTTC.

This clonotype has only a few counts. This rearrangement joins TRBV24-1 to TRBJ2-1, with no clear D. The CDR3 has 14 amino acids. The germline V and J ends were trimmed by 6 bases and 0 bases, with 8 bases remaining between them. Germline loops: CDR1 KGHDR, CDR2 SFDVKD. The DNA of the CDR3 is TGTGCCACCAGTCGGTCAGGCTCCTACAATGAGCAGTTCTTC. This translates into CATSRSGSYNEQFF.

The chain has TRBV27 and TRBJ1-6; D gene unclear. CDR3 length equals 14 residues. Germline loops: CDR1 MNHEY, CDR2 SMNVEV (reference sequence). With 5 bases removed from V and 7 bases from J, the gap between germline ends came to 12 bases. The CDR3 is CASSAGLKNSPLHF. The DNA for the CDR3 is TGTGCCAGCAGTGCGGGCCTGAAGAATTCACCCCTCCACTTT.

This clonotype was recorded many times. This chain connects TRBV11-2 to TRBJ2-7; a possible D gene is TRBD1 (6 bases). Looked up from germline, CDR1 is SGHAT and CDR2 is FQNNGV. This CDR3 has 13 amino acids. Trimming removed 4 bases from V and 5 bases from J, with 12 bases in between. CDR3 DNA sequence: TGTGCCAGCAGCTACAGGGAGATCCACGAGCAGTACTTC. It encodes CASSYREIHEQYF.

This clonotype was observed a few times. The junction and the germline gene differ at one end; a read error may be behind it. The chain links TRBV7-7 to TRBJ2-5; the match to TRBD1 covers 8 bases. The length of the CDR3 is 20 residues. Germline V gives CDR1 SSHAT, CDR2 FNYEAQ (reference sequence). The CDR3 is CASSLFETGAPTVWGETQYF. DNA for the CDR3: TGTGCTAGCAGCTTATTTGAGACAGGGGCCCCGACCGTTTGGGGAGAAACCCAGTACTTC.

The sample holds a few counts of this clonotype. The rearrangement joins TRBV19 to TRBJ2-1, with D possibly TRBD1 on 6 matching bases. The V end lost 5 bases, the J end lost 5 bases, and 16 bases lay between the germline ends. Per germline, CDR1 LNHDA and CDR2 SQIVND (reference sequence). CDR3 length: 15 residues. The CDR3 bases are TGTGCCAGTAGTCCAATCCGGACAGCTAACAATGAGCAGTTCTTC. Protein product: CASSPIRTANNEQFF.

This clonotype was seen ten or more times. The rearrangement joins TRBV7-8 to TRBJ2-3; 10 bases are shared with TRBD2. The germline V gene encodes CDR1 SGHVS and CDR2 FQNEAQ. This CDR3 comprises 16 residues. V shed 2 bases, J shed 0 bases, and the junction held 2 bases outside the gene matches. The CDR3 sequence is CASSLKRGGSTDTQYF. In DNA, the CDR3 is TGTGCCAGCAGCTTAAAGCGGGGGGGTAGCACAGATACGCAGTATTTT.

This clonotype was recorded many times. CDR3 in DNA: TGCAGTGCTAGAGACAAGGGACAGGGGTGGACTAATGAAAAACTGTTTTTT. This encodes CSARDKGQGWTNEKLFF. The rearrangement joins TRBV20-1 to TRBJ1-4; 10 positions agree with TRBD1. With V trimmed by 0 bases and J by 2 bases, 6 bases remained unmatched. Germline-derived CDR1 and CDR2 are DFQATT and SNEGSKA (reference sequence). This CDR3 is built from 17 residues.

V and J are TRBV19 and TRBJ1-4; TRBD1 agrees at 10 bases. The germline V gene encodes CDR1 LNHDA and CDR2 SQIVND (reference sequence). With 8 bases clipped from V and 6 bases from J, the junction kept 0 bases outside the gene matches. The CDR3 is made up of 12 amino acids. This chain's CDR3 is CASGQGDEKLFF. In DNA form, the CDR3 reads TGTGCCAGTGGACAGGGGGATGAAAAACTGTTTTTT.

This clonotype turned up a few times. The chain is built from TRBV29-1 and TRBJ1-1, with TRBD1 matching over 7 bases. The CDR3 is 13 amino acids. Per the germline V gene, CDR1 is SQVTM and CDR2 is ANQGSEA. J lost 4 bases, V lost 7 bases, and 9 bases had no gene match. CDR3 DNA: TGCAGCGGGGGTAACAGGGGAGGCACTGAAGCTTTCTTT. This gives the protein CSGGNRGGTEAFF.